Sequencing of this TCR beta chain was carried out in a study of cytomegalovirus exposure and HLA in healthy donors. Study findings and constraints: A missense variant in DCLRE1C was later tied to TCR beta V- and J-gene trimming.

CDR1 is SGHDT and CDR2 is YYEEEE in the germline V gene. The J segment lost 4 bases and the V segment lost 5 bases, leaving 2 bases of the junction unmatched. The CDR3 totals 14 residues. Vbeta (60) and Jbeta (13) primers were used in the PCR. Assay: immunoSEQ multiplex PCR; the TCRdb copy retains only in-frame clones and omits some. The sample has more than 100,000 clones, about 83% seen once. A word on this clone: Its cognate antigen is unknown.

The sequenced sample consisted of PBMCs. V usage is TRBV5-6 and J usage is TRBJ2-1; 11 nucleotides align to TRBD2. The source of this sequence is a woman aged 40 to 55 in good health and CMV-seropositive. In nucleotides, the CDR3 is TGTGCCAGCAGTAGCGGGGGGGTTTACAATGAGCAGTTCTTC. This gives the protein CASSSGGVYNEQFF.